Presented here are 25 T cell receptor beta chains from one specimen sequenced in a study of Ad26.COV2.S vaccination and SARS-CoV-2 variants. Libraries were prepared by immunoSEQ multiplex PCR; TCRdb keeps only in-frame clonotypes and omits some of them. The sample has some 340,000 clones, around 83% seen once. As for treatment: around 19 received Ad26.COV2.S at low or high dose, single or two shots; about 5 received placebo; per-sample allocation not given. Sampling was performed 63 days after the first vaccine or placebo injection. The sequences come from peripheral blood, collected in a trial of Ad26.COV2.S vaccine versus placebo. These TCRs come from a person between 18 and 59 years old who received the Ad26.COV2.S COVID-19 vaccine or a placebo.

This clone showed up just a few times. This chain links TRBV2 with TRBJ1-1; D possibly corresponds to TRBD1 (6 bases). CDR1 is SNHLY, CDR2 FYNNEI, per germline. With 11 bases removed from V and 1 base from J, the gap between germline ends came to 14 bases. The CDR3 runs to 13 residues. CDR3 region: CASARGANTEAFF. CDR3 nucleotides: TGTGCCTCCGCGCGGGGGGCGAACACTGAAGCTTTCTTT. Variable domain in full (rest from reference TRBV2 and TRBJ1-1): EPEVTQTPSHQVTQMGQEVILRCVPISNHLYFYWYRQILGQKVEFLVSFYNNEISEKSEIFDDQFSVERPDGSNFTLKIRSTKLEDSAMYFCASARGANTEAFFGQGTRLTVV.

The chain links TRBV6-5 to TRBJ1-5, with D possibly being TRBD1 (6 bases). This CDR3 is 13 amino acids long. Trimming left V 7 bases short and J 6 bases short, with 13 bases between. Germline-derived CDR1 and CDR2 are MNHEY and SVGAGI. DNA of the CDR3: TGTGCCAGCAATGGCAGGGGAGGTCAGCCCCAGCATTTT. It is translated as CASNGRGGQPQHF.

This chain uses TRBV13 with TRBJ2-7; no reliable D call. The CDR3 spans 12 residues. The germline V gene has CDR1 PRHDT and CDR2 FYEKMQ (reference sequence). Trimming removed 4 bases from V and 4 bases from J, with 8 bases in between. The CDR3 region has the DNA TGTGCCAGCAGCTACGGACGGTACGAGCAGTACTTC. It encodes CASSYGRYEQYF.

The chain couples TRBV6-4 to TRBJ1-2; D may be TRBD1 (5 bases). The CDR3 is made up of 13 amino acids. The V gene's germline CDR1 is MRHNA and CDR2 SNTAGT. V was trimmed by 5 bases and J by 4 bases, leaving 11 bases between them. Here the CDR3 DNA reads TGTGCCAGCAGTAGGGGTATAGGCTATGGCTACACCTTC. It is translated as CASSRGIGYGYTF.

The J gene is TRBJ1-1, the V gene TRBV9, with TRBD1 matching over 12 bases. The CDR3 covers 19 residues. Germline-derived CDR1 and CDR2 are SGDLS and YYNGEE. V trimming: 3 bases; J trimming: 1 base; junction bases outside the gene matches: 13. The CDR3 DNA reads TGTGCCAGCAGCGCCGGGACAGGGGGCCTTCTTGGGACGAACACTGAAGCTTTCTTT. Protein sequence: CASSAGTGGLLGTNTEAFF. Together with reference TRBV9 and TRBJ1-1, the CDR3 gives the full variable domain: DSGVTQTPKHLITATGQRVTLRCSPRSGDLSVYWYQQSLDQGLQFLIQYYNGEERAKGNILERFSAQQFPDLHSELNLSSLELGDSALYFCASSAGTGGLLGTNTEAFFGQGTRLTVV.

The chain couples TRBV6-5 to TRBJ1-6; D not resolved. V lost 5 bases to trimming and J lost 10 bases, with 15 bases between them. From germline, CDR1 is MNHEY and CDR2 SVGAGI. The CDR3 is made up of 14 amino acids. Here the CDR3 DNA reads TGTGCCAGCAGTCCCCGGCAAGGAGGATCACCCCTCCACTTT. It is translated as CASSPRQGGSPLHF.

The V gene is TRBV20-1, the J gene TRBJ2-7; weak D call: TRBD2 (5 bases). Germline V gene data show CDR1 as DFQATT and CDR2 as SNEGSKA (reference sequence). Trimming took 5 bases from V and 4 from J, leaving 9 bases between them. The CDR3 contains 11 residues. The CDR3 DNA is TGCAGTGCTTTTAGCGAGTACGAGCAGTACTTC. This sequence encodes CSAFSEYEQYF.

The CDR3 nucleotides read TGTGCCAGCAGCTTTGCAGGGGCAAATAATGAAAAACTGTTTTTT. Its translation: CASSFAGANNEKLFF. The gene calls are TRBV11-2 and TRBJ1-4; possible D gene TRBD1, 6 bases. The CDR3 length is 15 residues. V was clipped by 3 bases and J by 4 bases, with 12 bases between them. Germline CDR1 SGHAT, CDR2 FQNNGV.

In this sample, this clone turned up once. This chain connects TRBV9 to TRBJ1-5; D is undetermined. The CDR3 extends over 14 amino acids. Trimming stripped 0 bases from V and 2 bases from J, with 6 bases between. Germline CDR1 reads SGDLS; CDR2 reads YYNGEE. CDR3 in amino acids: CASSVEDGNQPQHF. The CDR3 DNA follows: TGTGCCAGCAGCGTAGAGGACGGCAATCAGCCCCAGCATTTT.

The rearrangement joins TRBV7-9 to TRBJ1-1, with D possibly matching TRBD1 (5 bases). There are 16 residues in the CDR3. The germline V gene encodes CDR1 SEHNR and CDR2 FQNEAQ (reference sequence). Trimming took 1 base from V and 1 from J, leaving 13 bases between them. The CDR3, as DNA: TGTGCCAGCAGCTTAGAGGCAGGGTTGGGGAACACTGAAGCTTTCTTT. This translates into CASSLEAGLGNTEAFF.

V usage is TRBV18 and J usage is TRBJ1-1, with 8 bases matching TRBD1. V shed 6 bases, J shed 3 bases, and the junction held 9 bases outside the gene matches. The CDR3 sequence is 15 residues long. Germline V gives CDR1 KGHSH, CDR2 LQKENI. CDR3 bases: TGTGCCAGCTCTCCTACAGGGGGACGTCACACTGAAGCTTTCTTT. This codes for CASSPTGGRHTEAFF.

This clone was found a few times. The rearrangement uses TRBV30 and TRBJ1-2, with D maybe TRBD1 (5 bases). The CDR3 contains 12 residues. CDR1 GTSNPN and CDR2 SVGIG come from the germline V gene (reference sequence). Trimming left V 6 bases short and J 4 bases short, with 12 bases between. CDR3 DNA: TGTGCCTGCCTAGGGGTCTTCTATGGCTACACCTTC. This translates into CACLGVFYGYTF.

The chain employs TRBV5-4 and TRBJ1-5; 7 bases fit TRBD1. J was trimmed by 2 bases and V by 4 bases; bases with no gene match: 6. The CDR3 consists of 15 residues. Per germline, CDR1 SGHNT and CDR2 YYREEE (reference sequence). CDR3 protein: CASSPGGHGNQPQHF. CDR3 sequence (DNA): TGTGCCAGCAGCCCAGGGGGGCACGGCAATCAGCCCCAGCATTTT.

This chain connects TRBV5-1 to TRBJ2-1; 12 nucleotides line up with TRBD2. The CDR3 sequence is 17 residues long. With 6 bases clipped from V and 4 bases from J, the junction kept 11 bases outside the gene matches. The germline CDR1 and CDR2 sequences are SGHRS and YFSETQ. CDR3 loop: CASTLLPSGGAYNEQFF. In DNA form, the CDR3 reads TGCGCCAGCACCCTATTACCTAGCGGGGGGGCGTACAATGAGCAGTTCTTC.

The V call is TRBV27, the J call TRBJ1-2; a possible D gene is TRBD1 (5 bases). The CDR3 extends over 14 amino acids. Germline loops: CDR1 MNHEY, CDR2 SMNVEV (reference sequence). The V and J ends lost 6 bases and 4 bases respectively, with 15 bases between them. For the CDR3, the DNA is TGTGCCAGCAGACCCACCCAGGGAGTCTATGGCTACACCTTC. It yields the protein CASRPTQGVYGYTF.

Comments on this clone: The same CDR3 is also encoded by other DNA sequences in this sample. The chain is built from TRBV4-3 and TRBJ2-2, with D tentatively TRBD2 (5 bases). The V end lost 2 bases, the J end lost 2 bases, and 9 bases lay between the germline ends. The CDR3 covers 15 residues. Germline loops: CDR1 LGHNA, CDR2 YSLEER. CDR3 residues: CASSQNRGNTGELFF. CDR3 nucleotide sequence: TGCGCCAGCAGCCAAAACCGGGGTAACACCGGGGAGCTGTTTTTT.

The rearrangement joins TRBV10-2 to TRBJ2-7; D is unresolved. Germline V gene lookup returns CDR1 WSHSY and CDR2 SAAADI. Trimming shortened V by 5 bases and J by 4 bases, and 12 bases separated the two germline ends. The CDR3 runs 13 residues. In nucleotides, the CDR3 is TGCGCCAGCAGTAAAGGGCCTGGTTACGAGCAGTACTTC. Its protein product is CASSKGPGYEQYF.

V gene TRBV11-2 combines with J gene TRBJ2-1; D perhaps matches TRBD1 (5 bases). The CDR3 has 12 residues. Trimming removed 5 bases from V and 9 bases from J, with 11 bases in between. Germline loops: CDR1 SGHAT, CDR2 FQNNGV. In DNA, the CDR3 is TGTGCCAGCAGCAGGACATATAGTGAGCAGTTCTTC. Its protein is CASSRTYSEQFF.

The chain employs TRBV9 and TRBJ2-1; 7 bases are shared with TRBD2. J was trimmed by 7 bases and V by 0 bases; bases with no gene match: 4. In germline, CDR1 is SGDLS, CDR2 YYNGEE. This CDR3 comprises 14 residues. CDR3 nucleotides: TGTGCCAGCAGCGTAGTAGTGGGAGGGAATGAGCAGTTCTTC. Amino acid sequence: CASSVVVGGNEQFF.

This chain links TRBV18 with TRBJ1-3, with D tentatively TRBD1 (5 bases). Germline V gene sequence: CDR1 KGHSH, CDR2 LQKENI. This CDR3 region has 16 residues. V shed 2 bases and J shed 2 bases, with 13 bases lying between them. The CDR3 spells CASSPKSGLTGNTIYF. The DNA of the CDR3 is TGTGCCAGCTCACCAAAATCGGGACTTACTGGAAACACCATATATTTT.

V usage is TRBV7-9 and J usage is TRBJ2-1; 9 positions agree with TRBD1. The CDR3 is 14 amino acids. Germline trimming cut 5 bases from V and 9 bases from J; bases unmatched to any gene: 8. CDR1 and CDR2 (germline): SEHNR, FQNEAQ (reference sequence). The CDR3 sequence is CASSLETGGGEQFF. For the CDR3, the DNA is TGTGCCAGCAGCCTAGAGACAGGGGGTGGTGAGCAGTTCTTC.

This rearrangement joins TRBV5-1 to TRBJ1-4; 12 nucleotides match TRBD1. The CDR3 length is 15 residues. V shed 2 bases and J 8 bases; nucleotides not matched to a gene: 4. Germline V gene data show CDR1 as SGHRS and CDR2 as YFSETQ. The CDR3 DNA sequence: TGCGCCAGCAGCTTCGGGACAGGGGGCGGGGAAAAACTGTTTTTT. It translates to CASSFGTGGGEKLFF. Based on the CDR3 plus reference TRBV5-1 and TRBJ1-4, the full variable domain is KAGVTQTPRYLIKTRGQQVTLSCSPISGHRSVSWYQQTPGQGLQFLFEYFSETQRNKGNFPGRFSGRQFSNSRSEMNVSTLELGDSALYLCASSFGTGGGEKLFFGSGTQLSVL.

This chain links TRBV12-3 or TRBV12-4 with TRBJ2-5; no clear D. V was cut by 0 bases and J by 3 bases, with 5 bases left in between. The CDR3 runs 13 residues. CDR3 residues: CASSLAIEETQYF. CDR3 in DNA: TGTGCCAGCAGTTTAGCGATAGAAGAGACCCAGTACTTC.

This clone came up once. The chain joins TRBV6-6 to TRBJ1-2; a possible D gene is TRBD1 (5 bases). V lost 5 bases to trimming and J lost 3 bases, with 22 bases between them. Germline assignment: CDR1 MNHNY and CDR2 SVGAGI (reference sequence). This CDR3 contains 17 residues. The CDR3 reads CASSPWGVSSTDYGYTF. In nucleotides, the CDR3 is TGTGCCAGCAGTCCCTGGGGGGTTTCCAGTACGGACTATGGCTACACCTTC.

The chain combines TRBV14 with TRBJ2-5; D unresolved. Trimming took 0 bases from V and 6 from J, leaving 8 bases between them. CDR1 and CDR2 (germline): SGHDN, FVKESK. The CDR3 has 13 residues. CDR3 protein: CASSQDMLQTQYF. The CDR3 DNA is TGTGCCAGCAGCCAAGATATGCTTCAGACCCAGTACTTC.